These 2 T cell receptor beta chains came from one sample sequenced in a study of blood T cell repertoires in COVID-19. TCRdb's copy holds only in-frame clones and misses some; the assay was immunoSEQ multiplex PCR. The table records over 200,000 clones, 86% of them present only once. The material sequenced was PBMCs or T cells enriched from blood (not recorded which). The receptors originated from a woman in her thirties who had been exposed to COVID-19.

The CDR3 DNA sequence: TGTGCCAGCAGCGGACAGGCCGAAGCTTTCTTT. Translation gives CASSGQAEAFF. V is TRBV3-1 (or the pseudogene TRBV3-2) and J is TRBJ1-1; 7 nucleotides align to TRBD1. With 5 bases clipped from V and 8 bases from J, the junction kept 2 bases outside the gene matches. CDR1 is LGHDT, CDR2 YNNKEL, per germline (reference sequence). The CDR3 loop spans 11 amino acids.

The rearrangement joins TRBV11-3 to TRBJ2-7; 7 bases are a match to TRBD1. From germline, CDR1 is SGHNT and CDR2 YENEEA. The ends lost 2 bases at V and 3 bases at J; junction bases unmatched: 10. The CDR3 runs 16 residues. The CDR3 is CASSLSRGNRYYEQYF. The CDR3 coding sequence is TGTGCCAGCAGCTTATCCAGGGGGAATAGGTACTACGAGCAGTACTTC.